This T cell receptor (beta chain) was identified in a study of blood T cell repertoires in COVID-19. Across the whole study: Both acute and convalescent COVID-19 samples were obtained from the United States, Italy and Spain.

Participants were aged roughly 18 to 100 years from roughly 25 US areas. Clinical history reported by participants formed the basis on which cohorts were assigned. The recovered donors of Cohort 3 showed two negative PCRs, clearance, or symptom resolution. Some clones are missing from TCRdb's copy, which holds only in-frame ones; the method was immunoSEQ multiplex PCR. The sample yields some 120,000 clones, around four fifths seen once. Germline V gene data show CDR1 as SGDLS and CDR2 as YYNGEE. V lost 1 base and J lost 4, with 8 bases in between. The CDR3 is 13 amino acids. The receptor comes from a man aged 25-45 years who had recovered from COVID-19. V gene TRBV9 combines with J gene TRBJ1-1; D ambiguous. Source material: PBMCs or T cells enriched from blood (not recorded which). The CDR3 sequence: CASSVRGSTEAFF. The CDR3 region has the DNA TGTGCCAGCAGCGTACGGGGTTCCACTGAAGCTTTCTTT.